One and the same sample provided the 26 T cell receptor beta chains below, sequenced in a study of regulatory T cells in long-lasting Graves disease. Arm-PCR of CDR3 regions and iRepertoire HTBI primers were the basis on which TCR beta libraries were built. TCRdb independently ran MiXCR on the multiplex PCR reads; one entry per CDR3 protein. The sample yields 550,000 to 650,000 distinct CDR3 sequences, 15% to 20% seen once. Time point given: newly diagnosed GD, antithyroid drugs for less than 3 months. Researchers made the TCR library from RNA that was extracted from PBMCs. The data were also submitted as part of a second study, on T cells in Graves' hyperthyroidism and ophthalmopathy.

The sequencing here drew on peripheral blood mononuclear cells (PBMCs), taken at new diagnosis, from a patient treated with antithyroid drugs. These receptors came from a young man with Graves disease.

This clonotype was observed at least ten times. J is TRBJ2-5 and V is TRBV7-9, with 10 nucleotides matching TRBD1. Losses at the gene ends were 0 bases for V and 5 bases for J; bases not matched to a gene: 0. Germline V gene lookup returns CDR1 SEHNR and CDR2 FQNEAQ (reference sequence). The CDR3 spans 14 residues. CDR3 nucleotides: TGTGCCAGCAGCTTAGCGGGACAGGGGGAGACCCAGTACTTC. It is translated as CASSLAGQGETQYF.

This clonotype was seen many times. This chain joins TRBV30 and TRBJ2-2; D is perhaps TRBD1 (6 bases). In germline, CDR1 is GTSNPN, CDR2 SVGIG (reference sequence). There are 14 residues in the CDR3. V lost 2 bases and J 3 bases, leaving 10 bases between the germline ends. CDR3 DNA sequence: TGTGCCTGGAGTTCCCCAGGGGACACCGGGGAGCTGTTTTTT. The encoded protein is CAWSSPGDTGELFF.

As to this clonotype: This may stem from a read error, because a much larger clone lies one nucleotide away. The CDR3 ends on some other residue instead of the conserved phenylalanine or tryptophan, so this is likely a read error. This chain joins TRBV28 and TRBJ1-5; D gene ambiguous. V was cut by 7 bases and J by 8 bases, with 9 bases left in between. CDR1 and CDR2 from the germline V gene are MDHEN and SYDVKM. The CDR3 contains 11 residues. In DNA form, the CDR3 reads TGTGCCAGCACCTCTCGGGAGCCCCAGCATTTA. This encodes CASTSREPQHL.

This clonotype is a singleton in its sample. CDR3 in amino acids: CASSQTRIGNEQFF. CDR3 DNA: TGTGCCAGCAGCCAAACTAGAATCGGAAATGAGCAGTTCTTC. The gene calls are TRBV7-2 and TRBJ2-1, with D maybe TRBD2 (5 bases). Deletions cut 5 bases from V and 7 bases from J, with 15 bases between. This CDR3 is 14 amino acids long. The germline CDR1 and CDR2 sequences are SGHTA and FQGNSA.

This clonotype was seen many times. The genes are TRBV10-3 and TRBJ2-1; D uncertain. Germline CDR1 reads ENHRY; CDR2 reads SYGVKD. The CDR3 sequence is 16 residues long. The ends were cut back, 10 bases at V and 0 bases at J, with 19 bases in the middle. This chain's CDR3 is CASTRQTSSSYNEQFF. CDR3 nucleotide sequence: TGTGCCAGCACCAGGCAGACGTCGAGCTCCTACAATGAGCAGTTCTTC.

This sequence joins TRBV6-9 and TRBJ2-2; D is possibly TRBD2 (5 bases). With 9 bases removed from V and 11 bases from J, the gap between germline ends came to 28 bases. This CDR3 has 16 residues. Germline V CDR1 and CDR2: MNHGY, SVAAGI. The CDR3 sequence: CASERKTRLVSNELFF. The CDR3 region has the DNA TGTGCCAGTGAGCGGAAGACTCGGCTCGTTTCCAATGAGCTGTTTTTT.

The rearrangement joins TRBV30 to TRBJ2-1, with 11 bases lining up with TRBD2. This CDR3 comprises 16 residues. Germline CDR1 reads GTSNPN; CDR2 reads SVGIG (reference sequence). With 4 bases clipped from V and 4 bases from J, the junction kept 9 bases outside the gene matches. CDR3: CAWTQPPSGRYNEQFF. The CDR3, as DNA: TGTGCCTGGACCCAACCCCCTAGCGGGAGGTACAATGAGCAGTTCTTC.

Of note for this clonotype: Germline is not matched at one junction end, which may reflect a read error. The chain joins TRBV7-9 to TRBJ1-2, with D possibly matching TRBD1 (5 bases). The germline gives CDR1 SEHNR, CDR2 FQNEAQ (reference sequence). The CDR3 consists of 14 residues. CDR3 bases: TGTACCAGCAGCTTTGCAGGGTCTAACTATGGCTACACCTTC. This encodes CTSSFAGSNYGYTF.

This chain links TRBV9 with TRBJ2-1; no clear D. The CDR3 consists of 15 residues. With 0 bases removed from V and 6 bases from J, the gap between germline ends came to 13 bases. CDR1 and CDR2 from the germline V gene are SGDLS and YYNGEE. CDR3: CASSVGDRPSNEQFF. For the CDR3, the DNA is TGTGCCAGCAGCGTAGGAGACCGTCCTTCCAATGAGCAGTTCTTC.

This clonotype showed up many times. CDR3 protein: CASSFGQITDTQYF. The CDR3 coding sequence is TGTGCCAGCAGCTTCGGGCAGATCACAGATACGCAGTATTTT. The chain carries TRBV7-9 and TRBJ2-3; D is unclear. Trimming removed 3 bases at V and 2 bases at J, with 9 bases between. This CDR3 comprises 14 residues. Germline CDR1 and CDR2: SEHNR and FQNEAQ (reference sequence). The whole variable domain, filled in from reference TRBV7-9 and TRBJ2-3, reads DTGVSQNPRHKITKRGQNVTFRCDPISEHNRLYWYRQTLGQGPEFLTYFQNEAQLEKSRLLSDRFSAERPKGSFSTLEIQRTEQGDSAMYLCASSFGQITDTQYFGPGTRLTVL.

This clonotype showed up many times. This sequence joins TRBV10-3 and TRBJ2-7; no definite D call. V was clipped by 5 bases and J by 3 bases, with 11 bases between them. In germline, CDR1 is ENHRY, CDR2 SYGVKD. This CDR3 has 13 residues. Here the CDR3 DNA reads TGTGCCATCAGTCTTGACAATGGCTACGAGCAGTACTTC. Its protein product is CAISLDNGYEQYF.

This chain joins TRBV27 and TRBJ2-7; 9 positions match TRBD2. Trimming removed 7 bases from V and 7 bases from J; junction bases left unmatched: 11. The CDR3 sequence is 14 residues long. Germline V lookup: CDR1 MNHEY, CDR2 SMNVEV (reference sequence). The CDR3 DNA reads as TGTGCCAGCACCTGGTCCGCGGGAGGGAATGAGCAGTACTTC. Translating it yields CASTWSAGGNEQYF.

This sequence joins TRBV27 and TRBJ2-1, with 10 bases that match TRBD2. Germline V gene sequence: CDR1 MNHEY, CDR2 SMNVEV (reference sequence). Unmatched junction bases numbered 10, after V lost 5 bases and J lost 6 bases. This CDR3 contains 16 residues. CDR3 DNA: TGTGCCAGCAGTCCTATAAGCGGGAGGGCCGGCAATGAGCAGTTCTTC. The encoded protein is CASSPISGRAGNEQFF.

The table lists this clonotype with many counts. The chain employs TRBV11-3 and TRBJ2-1; possible D gene TRBD2, 5 bases. The CDR3 has 13 amino acids. Germline V lookup: CDR1 SGHNT, CDR2 YENEEA. Trimming stripped 3 bases from V and 6 bases from J, with 9 bases between. The CDR3, as DNA: TGTGCCAGCAGCTTCGGAGAGGGCAATGAGCAGTTCTTC. Translation gives CASSFGEGNEQFF.

This clonotype was counted only a few times. V gene TRBV5-1 combines with J gene TRBJ2-2; weak D call: TRBD2 (5 bases). The CDR3 has 14 residues. V lost 0 bases to trimming and J lost 4 bases, with 7 bases between them. The V gene's germline CDR1 is SGHRS and CDR2 YFSETQ. The CDR3, as DNA: TGCGCCAGCAGCTTGGCGGCGGGCACCGGGGAGCTGTTTTTT. As protein: CASSLAAGTGELFF.

This clonotype was detected ten times or more. The V and J genes are TRBV12-3 or TRBV12-4 and TRBJ2-7; D is possibly TRBD1 or TRBD2 (5 bases each). V gave up 9 bases and J gave up 6 bases, with 21 bases separating them. The CDR3 is 14 amino acids. The CDR3 protein is CASRGREQLREQYF. The DNA for the CDR3 is TGTGCCAGTCGAGGCAGGGAGCAATTACGCGAGCAGTACTTC.

The chain carries TRBV20-1 and TRBJ2-3, with TRBD1 matching 9 bases. With 3 bases clipped from V and 5 bases from J, the junction kept 0 bases outside the gene matches. Germline lookup yields CDR1 DFQATT and CDR2 SNEGSKA (reference sequence). This CDR3 spans 12 amino acids. CDR3 loop: CSARGQGDTQYF. CDR3 DNA sequence: TGCAGTGCTAGGGGACAGGGAGATACGCAGTATTTT.

This clonotype was found a few times. The gene calls are TRBV10-3 and TRBJ2-7; D ambiguous. CDR3 size: 13 residues. CDR1 and CDR2 from the germline V gene are ENHRY and SYGVKD. V was cut by 2 bases and J by 1 base, with 6 bases left in between. In DNA form, the CDR3 reads TGTGCCATCAGTGAGCCTCTATCCTACGAGCAGTACTTC. This encodes CAISEPLSYEQYF.

The table lists this clonotype with many counts. This sequence joins TRBV7-3 and TRBJ2-5, with TRBD2 matching over 13 bases. Trimming at V came to 2 bases and at J to 4 bases, leaving 13 bases not matched to a gene. Germline V gene lookup returns CDR1 SGHTA and CDR2 FQGTGA. This CDR3 has 19 amino acids. The CDR3 DNA reads TGTGCCAGCAGCTTATTCGGGACTAGCGGGATCAATCTGAGAGAGACCCAGTACTTC. Its protein is CASSLFGTSGINLRETQYF. Full variable domain (missing parts from reference TRBV7-3 and TRBJ2-5): GAGVSQTPSNKVTEKGKYVELRCDPISGHTALYWYRQSLGQGPEFLIYFQGTGAADDSGLPNDRFFAVRPEGSVSTLKIQRTERGDSAVYLCASSLFGTSGINLRETQYFGPGTRLLVL.

This clonotype appeared many times. The V gene is TRBV20-1, the J gene TRBJ2-7, with D maybe TRBD1 (6 bases). CDR1 and CDR2 (germline): DFQATT, SNEGSKA (reference sequence). Between the trimmed V and J ends, which lost 5 bases and 1 base, there was a span of 18 bases. The CDR3 is made up of 15 amino acids. This CDR3 reads CSAHDRQAGSYEQYF. CDR3 coding DNA: TGCAGTGCTCACGACAGGCAGGCAGGTTCCTACGAGCAGTACTTC.

The table lists this clonotype with many counts. The CDR3 sequence: CASSLAPQYF. For the CDR3, the DNA is TGTGCCAGCAGCTTAGCGCCACAGTATTTT. The chain has TRBV7-9 and TRBJ2-3; D remains ambiguous. Trimming took 0 bases from V and 12 from J, leaving 4 bases between them. CDR3 length: 10 amino acids. The germline V gene has CDR1 SEHNR and CDR2 FQNEAQ (reference sequence).

Ten or more counts support this clonotype. The chain carries TRBV7-8 and TRBJ2-1; maybe TRBD1 (5 bases). V lost 1 base to trimming and J lost 7 bases, with 17 bases between them. This CDR3 contains 16 residues. Germline CDR1 and CDR2: SGHVS and FQNEAQ. The CDR3: CASSLVIGDIKNEQFF. CDR3 nucleotide sequence: TGTGCCAGCAGCTTAGTTATAGGGGATATTAAGAATGAGCAGTTCTTC.

To note about this clonotype: A read error may explain this, as a much larger clone is one base away. CDR3 protein: CASSLATSEQFF. The CDR3 region has the DNA TGTGCCAGCAGCCTCGCAACTAGCGAGCAGTTCTTC. The gene calls are TRBV28 and TRBJ2-1, with D perhaps matching TRBD2 (6 bases). The CDR3 is made up of 12 amino acids. V lost 6 bases and J 10 bases, leaving 13 bases between the germline ends. Germline V gene data show CDR1 as MDHEN and CDR2 as SYDVKM.

The chain combines TRBV27 with TRBJ2-4; D remains unclear. V lost 6 bases and J 0 bases, leaving 9 bases between the germline ends. This CDR3 region has 14 residues. Germline CDR1 and CDR2: MNHEY and SMNVEV (reference sequence). The CDR3 DNA reads TGTGCCAGCAGCCCCAGCCTAGCCAAAAACATTCAGTACTTC. Residues: CASSPSLAKNIQYF.

This clonotype came up many times. V usage is TRBV14 and J usage is TRBJ2-1, with 9 positions matching TRBD2. Trimming cost V 4 bases and J 5 bases; bases outside gene matches: 9. The V gene's germline CDR1 is SGHDN and CDR2 FVKESK. The CDR3 length is 16 residues. The CDR3 protein is CASSPLKAGGHNEQFF. CDR3 DNA sequence: TGTGCCAGCAGCCCCCTTAAGGCGGGAGGGCACAATGAGCAGTTCTTC.

A few counts support this clonotype. The chain is built from TRBV5-1 and TRBJ1-4, with D perhaps matching TRBD1 (6 bases). Trimming cost V 5 bases and J 7 bases, with 15 bases left between them. Germline-derived CDR1 and CDR2 are SGHRS and YFSETQ. The CDR3 consists of 14 residues. The CDR3 DNA is TGCGCCAGCAGACTCACAGGGATGGCTGAAAAACTGTTTTTT. Amino acids: CASRLTGMAEKLFF.